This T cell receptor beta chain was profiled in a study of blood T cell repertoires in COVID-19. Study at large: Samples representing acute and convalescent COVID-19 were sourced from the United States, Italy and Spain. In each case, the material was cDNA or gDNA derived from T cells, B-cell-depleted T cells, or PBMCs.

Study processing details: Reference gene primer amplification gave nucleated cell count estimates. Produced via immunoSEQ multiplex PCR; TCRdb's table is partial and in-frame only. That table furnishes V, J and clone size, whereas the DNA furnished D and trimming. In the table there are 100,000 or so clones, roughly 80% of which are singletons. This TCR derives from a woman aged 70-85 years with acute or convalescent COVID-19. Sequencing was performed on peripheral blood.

The chain's CDR3 is CASSLQLADQETQYF. The DNA of the CDR3 is TGTGCCAGCAGCTTGCAACTAGCGGACCAAGAGACCCAGTACTTC. The chain is built from TRBV4-2 and TRBJ2-5; 8 positions match TRBD2. The ends lost 5 bases at V and 0 bases at J; junction bases unmatched: 5. CDR1 is LGHNA and CDR2 is YNFKEQ in the germline V gene. The CDR3 loop spans 15 amino acids.